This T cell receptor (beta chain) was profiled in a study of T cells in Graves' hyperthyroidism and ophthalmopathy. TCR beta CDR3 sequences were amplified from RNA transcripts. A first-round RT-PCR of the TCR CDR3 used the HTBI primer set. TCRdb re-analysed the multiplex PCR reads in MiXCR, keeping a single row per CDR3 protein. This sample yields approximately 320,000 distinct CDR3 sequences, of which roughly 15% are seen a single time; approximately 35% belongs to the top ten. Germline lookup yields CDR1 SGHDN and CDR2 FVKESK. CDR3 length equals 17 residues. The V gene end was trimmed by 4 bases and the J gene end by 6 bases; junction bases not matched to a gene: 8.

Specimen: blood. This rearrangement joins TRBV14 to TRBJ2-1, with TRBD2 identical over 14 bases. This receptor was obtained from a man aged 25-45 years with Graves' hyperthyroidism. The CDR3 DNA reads TGTGCCAGCAGCCCACCGGGACTAGCGGGAGAGCGCAATGAGCAGTTCTTC. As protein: CASSPPGLAGERNEQFF.